The clone carrying this T cell receptor beta chain has at least ten counts. What it binds is not known. The CDR3 has 13 residues. The germline gives CDR1 MNHEY, CDR2 SVGAGI. V lost 5 bases, J lost 7 bases, and 11 bases lay in between. Investigators produced naive CD8 libraries from roughly 18,000 to 920,000 sorted cells, drawing on 10%, 30% or 50% RNA. Naive CD8 T cells were sorted, and the gate applied was CD8+CD4-CCR7+CD45RA+. This sample is drawn from a study of molecular identifiers for immune sequencing clone quantification. Study-level results: For effector cells, clones above 20 RNA copies held over 97% of molecules; for naive cells, under 1%.

TCRdb fed the PCR reads into MiXCR, producing one record per CDR3 protein. The table includes about 630,000 distinct CDR3 sequences, about 25% detected once. The sample taken for sequencing was naive CD8+ T cells from blood, with Jurkat cell RNA spiked in. Stated subset: FACS-sorted CD8+CD4-CCR7+CD45RA+ naive T cells. The origin of this receptor is a human donor in good health. Some libraries in this study had Jurkat cell RNA spiked in. The rearrangement uses TRBV6-5 and TRBJ2-2, with D perhaps matching TRBD1 or TRBD2 (6 bases each). The CDR3 DNA sequence: TGTGCCAGCAGTGGGGGCGGGAACGGGGAGCTGTTTTTT. Its protein is CASSGGGNGELFF.